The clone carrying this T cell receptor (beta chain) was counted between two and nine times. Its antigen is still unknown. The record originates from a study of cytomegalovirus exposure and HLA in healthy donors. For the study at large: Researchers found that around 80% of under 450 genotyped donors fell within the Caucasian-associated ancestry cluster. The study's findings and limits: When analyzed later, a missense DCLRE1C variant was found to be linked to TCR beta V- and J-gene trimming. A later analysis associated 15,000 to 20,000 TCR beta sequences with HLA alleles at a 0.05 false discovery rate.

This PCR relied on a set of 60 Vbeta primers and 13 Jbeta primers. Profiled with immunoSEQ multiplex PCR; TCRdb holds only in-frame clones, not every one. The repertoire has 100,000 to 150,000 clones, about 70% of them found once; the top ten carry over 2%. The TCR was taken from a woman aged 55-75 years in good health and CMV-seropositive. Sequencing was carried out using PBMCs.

As DNA, the CDR3 is TGCGCCAGCAGCCAAGGTCCGGGACTATCCTACGAGCAGTACTTC. It yields the protein CASSQGPGLSYEQYF. The chain couples TRBV4-1 to TRBJ2-5, with 7 bases identical to TRBD2. The DNA end lines up better with TRBJ2-7; the J call may be wrong. The CDR3 runs 15 residues. From germline, CDR1 is MGHRA and CDR2 YSYEKL.